The clone carrying this T cell receptor (beta chain) was detected a few times. Its antigen is unknown. Germline and junction disagree at one end, which may indicate a read error. These data originate in a study of blood T cell dynamics during melanoma immunotherapy. Turning to the study itself: Standard first-line treatment here was pembrolizumab or nivolumab plus ipilimumab in metastatic melanoma.

This sample's time point: pre-treatment baseline. Sampling occurred pretreatment (T0) and at week 3 (W3), after cycle one of checkpoint blockade. Libraries were prepared by immunoSEQ multiplex PCR; TCRdb keeps only in-frame clonotypes and omits some of them. This sample has 17,000 or so clones, with about 80% found just once. General study results and limits: It remained unknown if the driving T cell clones were melanoma-specific.

Source: blood, taken from a patient treated with checkpoint blockade. The receptor's source is a human donor with melanoma.

CDR3 in amino acids: CASSQGSDTSEAFF. The CDR3 DNA follows: TGTGCCAGCAGCCAAGGAAGCGACACCTCTGAGGCTTTCTTT. The chain recombines TRBV7-9 with TRBJ1-1, with D unresolved. In germline, CDR1 is SEHNR, CDR2 FQNEAQ (reference sequence). This CDR3 has 14 amino acids.